A single sample gave rise to the 26 T cell receptor beta chains below, sequenced in a study of blood T cell repertoires in COVID-19. Profiling relied on immunoSEQ multiplex PCR, and the TCRdb table lists in-frame clones only, not all of them. Here the sample spans tens of thousands of clones, about 90% being singletons. Sequencing was performed on peripheral blood. These receptors all come from a man older than 75 in a cohort sampled during active COVID-19.

This chain uses TRBV2 with TRBJ1-2; weak D call: TRBD1 (5 bases). Germline CDR1 SNHLY, CDR2 FYNNEI. Trimming pared 4 bases from V and 1 base from J, leaving 13 bases between. This CDR3 is 15 amino acids long. The CDR3 protein is CASSVRGGVNYGYTF. CDR3 bases: TGTGCCAGCAGTGTTCGTGGGGGGGTTAACTATGGCTACACCTTC.

This clone is a singleton in its sample. Here the CDR3 reads CASTTTVMNTEAFF. The DNA of the CDR3 is TGTGCCAGTACGACGACAGTCATGAACACTGAAGCTTTCTTT. This chain joins TRBV19 and TRBJ1-1; the D gene is possibly TRBD1 (5 bases). Germline V CDR1 and CDR2: LNHDA, SQIVND (reference sequence). This CDR3 spans 14 amino acids. Trimming shortened V by 7 bases and J by 0 bases, and 12 bases separated the two germline ends.

The rearrangement links TRBV19 to TRBJ2-1, with TRBD1 identical over 10 bases. Germline-derived CDR1 and CDR2 are LNHDA and SQIVND (reference sequence). This CDR3 spans 15 amino acids. Trimming took 6 bases from V and 4 from J; bases not matched to a gene: 6. Written as DNA, the CDR3 is TGTGCCAGTAGATCGACAGGGGGCCGGTACAATGAGCAGTTCTTC. This sequence encodes CASRSTGGRYNEQFF.

The chain has TRBV18 and TRBJ2-3; 10 bases match TRBD1. Germline V gene lookup returns CDR1 KGHSH and CDR2 LQKENI. The V segment lost 1 base and the J segment 5 bases; nucleotides outside the gene matches: 6. CDR3 length equals 16 residues. The CDR3 spells CASSPLTGGAGDTQYF. Here the CDR3 DNA reads TGTGCCAGCTCACCACTGACAGGGGGCGCAGGAGATACGCAGTATTTT.

In DNA, the CDR3 is TGTGCCAGCAGTTCGGGACTAGCGGGTTACGAGCAGTACTTC. It translates to CASSSGLAGYEQYF. V and J are TRBV27 and TRBJ2-7; the match to TRBD2 covers 12 bases. Germline V gene data show CDR1 as MNHEY and CDR2 as SMNVEV (reference sequence). J lost 4 bases, V lost 4 bases, and 2 bases had no gene match. The CDR3 is made up of 14 amino acids.

The chain employs TRBV7-2 and TRBJ1-1, with 8 bases that match TRBD1. The germline gives CDR1 SGHTA, CDR2 FQGNSA. The CDR3 spans 15 residues. J lost 5 bases, V lost 2 bases, and 7 bases had no gene match. The CDR3 protein is CASSLSGTGRTEAFF. CDR3 DNA: TGTGCCAGCAGCTTATCCGGGACAGGTCGGACTGAAGCTTTCTTT.

The V gene is TRBV5-4, the J gene TRBJ2-5; 9 bases are shared with TRBD2. The CDR3 is 15 amino acids. V lost 3 bases to trimming and J lost 5 bases; unmatched junction nucleotides: 8. Looked up from germline, CDR1 is SGHNT and CDR2 is YYREEE (reference sequence). The CDR3 DNA reads as TGTGCCAGCAGCTCGAGGGGCGGGAGGGGGGAGACCCAGTACTTC. Protein: CASSSRGGRGETQYF.

The rearrangement uses TRBV6-4 and TRBJ2-2; TRBD2 agrees at 14 bases. The CDR3 totals 17 residues. V dropped 7 bases and J dropped 0; count of bases not matched to a gene: 4. Germline CDR1 is MRHNA and CDR2 is SNTAGT. The CDR3 DNA is TGTGCCAGCAAAAGGACTAGCGGGGGGACGAACACCGGGGAGCTGTTTTTT. This sequence encodes CASKRTSGGTNTGELFF.

This chain uses TRBV3-1 (or the pseudogene TRBV3-2) with TRBJ1-5; the match to TRBD1 covers 9 bases. With 1 base clipped from V and 6 bases from J, the junction kept 4 bases outside the gene matches. This CDR3 comprises 15 residues. Germline assignment: CDR1 LGHDT and CDR2 YNNKEL (reference sequence). CDR3 DNA: TGTGCCAGCAGCCAAGGAACAGGGGGCGGTCAGCCCCAGCATTTT. Its protein product is CASSQGTGGGQPQHF.

In this sample, this clone turned up once. The chain carries TRBV4-2 and TRBJ1-6; TRBD1 matches 9 bases. The CDR3 extends over 16 amino acids. Germline-derived CDR1 and CDR2 are LGHNA and YNFKEQ. The V and J ends lost 1 base and 7 bases, in that order; junction bases with no gene match: 5. CDR3 in amino acids: CASSQGTDRGNSPLHF. The CDR3 DNA reads TGTGCCAGCAGCCAAGGAACAGACAGGGGGAATTCACCCCTCCACTTT.

The rearrangement joins TRBV7-9 to TRBJ1-2; possible D gene TRBD1, 6 bases. CDR1 is SEHNR and CDR2 is FQNEAQ in the germline V gene (reference sequence). This CDR3 has 12 amino acids. The V end was cut by 5 bases, the J end by 7 bases, with 11 bases between. CDR3 sequence: CASSVDRSGYTF. The CDR3 DNA is TGTGCCAGCAGCGTCGACAGGTCTGGCTACACCTTC. The full variable domain, rest sourced from reference TRBV7-9 and TRBJ1-2, is DTGVSQNPRHKITKRGQNVTFRCDPISEHNRLYWYRQTLGQGPEFLTYFQNEAQLEKSRLLSDRFSAERPKGSFSTLEIQRTEQGDSAMYLCASSVDRSGYTFGSGTRLTVV.

Note on this clone: One junction end disagrees with the germline gene, perhaps due to a read error. The chain has TRBV7-7 and TRBJ2-5; possibly TRBD1 for D (5 bases). The CDR3 consists of 12 residues. From germline, CDR1 is SSHAT and CDR2 FNYEAQ (reference sequence). As DNA, the CDR3 is TGTGCTAGCAGCTTAAACAGGGAGACCCAGTACTTC. Translation gives CASSLNRETQYF.

V gene TRBV5-6 combines with J gene TRBJ1-3; a possible D gene is TRBD1 (5 bases). This CDR3 has 14 residues. Germline V gene sequence: CDR1 SGHDT, CDR2 YYEEEE. Trimming removed 0 bases at V and 3 bases at J, with 7 bases between. The chain's CDR3 is CASSLDRFGNTIYF. CDR3 bases: TGTGCCAGCAGCTTGGACAGGTTTGGAAACACCATATATTTT.

This chain links TRBV10-3 with TRBJ1-3, with a possible D match to TRBD1 (6 bases). Germline V gene data show CDR1 as ENHRY and CDR2 as SYGVKD. The CDR3 has 13 amino acids. V lost 7 bases and J lost 2, with 9 bases in between. This CDR3 is CAITTGPGNTIYF. The CDR3 DNA follows: TGTGCCATCACCACAGGGCCTGGAAACACCATATATTTT.

The chain has TRBV5-1 and TRBJ1-3; D not resolved. From germline, CDR1 is SGHRS and CDR2 YFSETQ. Trimming left V 1 base short and J 0 bases short, with 14 bases between. This CDR3 has 17 residues. The CDR3 spells CASSLYFPGYSGNTIYF. DNA for the CDR3: TGCGCCAGCAGCTTGTATTTCCCGGGGTACTCTGGAAACACCATATATTTT.

The J gene is TRBJ2-2, the V gene TRBV2; 8 bases line up with TRBD2. CDR3 length equals 14 residues. V lost 8 bases, J lost 5 bases, and 7 bases stayed unmatched. Per the germline V gene, CDR1 is SNHLY and CDR2 is FYNNEI. CDR3 sequence (DNA): TGTGCCAGCCGAACTCGGGGGGGAACCGGGGAGCTGTTTTTT. It specifies CASRTRGGTGELFF. The full variable domain, in which reference TRBV2 and TRBJ2-2 provide the parts outside the CDR3, is EPEVTQTPSHQVTQMGQEVILRCVPISNHLYFYWYRQILGQKVEFLVSFYNNEISEKSEIFDDQFSVERPDGSNFTLKIRSTKLEDSAMYFCASRTRGGTGELFFGEGSRLTVL.

The chain carries TRBV5-6 and TRBJ1-2; tentative D call: TRBD1 (5 bases). Germline V CDR1 and CDR2: SGHDT, YYEEEE. The CDR3 contains 14 residues. The germline V and J ends were trimmed by 0 bases and 4 bases, with 10 bases remaining between them. CDR3 residues: CASSLGGLGYGYTF. CDR3 nucleotides: TGTGCCAGCAGCTTGGGGGGCTTGGGCTATGGCTACACCTTC.

This chain uses TRBV7-2 with TRBJ2-7, with 9 nucleotides matching TRBD1. The CDR3 loop spans 15 amino acids. Germline CDR1 and CDR2: SGHTA and FQGNSA. V was clipped by 4 bases and J by 4 bases; unmatched bases: 8. In DNA, the CDR3 is TGTGCCAGCAGCTCAACCGGGACAGGGCAATACGAGCAGTACTTC. Amino acids: CASSSTGTGQYEQYF.

This chain joins TRBV4-1 and TRBJ2-1; a possible D gene is TRBD1 (6 bases). Germline V gene lookup returns CDR1 MGHRA and CDR2 YSYEKL. This CDR3 has 16 residues. The V and J ends lost 4 bases and 5 bases respectively, with 18 bases between them. The CDR3: CASSLRSAGVDNEQFF. Written as DNA, the CDR3 is TGCGCCAGCAGCCTTCGCTCGGCAGGGGTGGACAATGAGCAGTTCTTC.

The chain uses TRBV19 and TRBJ1-5; perhaps TRBD1 as D (6 bases). The CDR3 consists of 17 residues. Trimming removed 5 bases from V and 4 bases from J, with 21 bases in between. Germline V gene lookup returns CDR1 LNHDA and CDR2 SQIVND (reference sequence). The CDR3 DNA reads as TGTGCCAGTAGTCTCCGTAGGGGGGAGGGTCGGAATCAGCCCCAGCATTTT. Translating it yields CASSLRRGEGRNQPQHF.

This chain links TRBV4-2 with TRBJ2-2; 14 bases map to TRBD2. The CDR3 runs to 18 residues. The V segment lost 3 bases and the J segment 4 bases; nucleotides outside the gene matches: 7. CDR1 LGHNA and CDR2 YNFKEQ come from the germline V gene. The CDR3 DNA sequence: TGTGCCAGCAGCCATGATAGACTAGCGGGGGGGCGCACCGGGGAGCTGTTTTTT. Residues: CASSHDRLAGGRTGELFF.

This chain uses TRBV30 with TRBJ2-2; 10 bases match TRBD2. V was clipped by 0 bases and J by 7 bases; unmatched bases: 8. This CDR3 region has 16 residues. Germline lookup yields CDR1 GTSNPN and CDR2 SVGIG (reference sequence). Here the CDR3 DNA reads TGTGCCTGGAGTGTAAGCGGGGGGGTAACCGGCGGGGAGCTGTTTTTT. It yields the protein CAWSVSGGVTGGELFF.

The V call is TRBV7-3, the J call TRBJ2-5; TRBD1 is a possible D gene (6 bases). V was shortened by 5 bases and J by 2 bases, with 12 bases between the two germline ends. Germline CDR1 reads SGHTA; CDR2 reads FQGTGA. The CDR3 has 14 amino acids. CDR3 nucleotide sequence: TGTGCCAGCAGCGCACAGGGTCTTCAAGAGACCCAGTACTTC. Its protein is CASSAQGLQETQYF.

The chain combines TRBV3-1 (or the pseudogene TRBV3-2) with TRBJ2-5; 7 bases align to TRBD2. The V gene end was trimmed by 1 base and the J gene end by 2 bases; junction bases not matched to a gene: 10. Germline V CDR1 and CDR2: LGHDT, YNNKEL (reference sequence). The CDR3 sequence is 17 residues long. The CDR3 here is CASSQGGLLRGQETQYF. CDR3 sequence (DNA): TGTGCCAGCAGCCAAGGCGGTCTTTTGCGGGGGCAAGAGACCCAGTACTTC.

This clone has only one observation. V gene TRBV5-1 combines with J gene TRBJ1-2; TRBD1 matches 9 bases. The CDR3 runs to 14 residues. The J segment lost 4 bases and the V segment lost 3 bases, leaving 4 bases of the junction unmatched. From germline, CDR1 is SGHRS and CDR2 YFSETQ. CDR3 protein: CASSSGTGSYGYTF. The CDR3 DNA is TGCGCCAGCAGCTCCGGGACAGGGAGCTATGGCTACACCTTC.

The genes are TRBV10-3 and TRBJ2-7, with 9 bases that match TRBD2. J gave up 0 bases and V 2 bases, and 5 bases lay outside the gene matches. This CDR3 spans 16 amino acids. Germline CDR1 is ENHRY and CDR2 is SYGVKD. The CDR3 DNA is TGTGCCATCAGTGAGCAGGGCGGGAGGGCCTCCTACGAGCAGTACTTC. Protein: CAISEQGGRASYEQYF.